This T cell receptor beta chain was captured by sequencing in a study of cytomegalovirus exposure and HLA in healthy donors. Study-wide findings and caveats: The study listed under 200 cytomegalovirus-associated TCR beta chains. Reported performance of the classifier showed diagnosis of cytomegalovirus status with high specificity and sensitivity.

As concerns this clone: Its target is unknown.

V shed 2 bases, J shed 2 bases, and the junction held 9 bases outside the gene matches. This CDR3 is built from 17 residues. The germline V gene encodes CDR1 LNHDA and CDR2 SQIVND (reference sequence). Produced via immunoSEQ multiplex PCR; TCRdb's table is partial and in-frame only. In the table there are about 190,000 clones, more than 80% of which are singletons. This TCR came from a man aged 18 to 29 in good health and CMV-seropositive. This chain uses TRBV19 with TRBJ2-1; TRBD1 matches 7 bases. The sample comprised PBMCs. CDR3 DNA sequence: TGTGCCAGTAGTATACGCGGTGTAGGGGGCCCCTACAATGAGCAGTTCTTC. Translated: CASSIRGVGGPYNEQFF.